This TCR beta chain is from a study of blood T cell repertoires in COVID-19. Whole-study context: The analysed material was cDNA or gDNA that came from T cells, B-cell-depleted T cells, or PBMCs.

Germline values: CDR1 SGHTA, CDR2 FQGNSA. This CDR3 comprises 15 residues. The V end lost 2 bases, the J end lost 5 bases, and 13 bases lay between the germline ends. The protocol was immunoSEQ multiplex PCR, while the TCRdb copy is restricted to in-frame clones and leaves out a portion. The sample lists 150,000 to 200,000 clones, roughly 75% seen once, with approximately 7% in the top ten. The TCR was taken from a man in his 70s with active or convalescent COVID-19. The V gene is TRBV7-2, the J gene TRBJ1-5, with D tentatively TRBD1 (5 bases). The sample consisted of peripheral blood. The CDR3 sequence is CASSLWQGEDQPQHF. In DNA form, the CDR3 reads TGTGCCAGCAGCTTATGGCAGGGCGAGGATCAGCCCCAGCATTTT.